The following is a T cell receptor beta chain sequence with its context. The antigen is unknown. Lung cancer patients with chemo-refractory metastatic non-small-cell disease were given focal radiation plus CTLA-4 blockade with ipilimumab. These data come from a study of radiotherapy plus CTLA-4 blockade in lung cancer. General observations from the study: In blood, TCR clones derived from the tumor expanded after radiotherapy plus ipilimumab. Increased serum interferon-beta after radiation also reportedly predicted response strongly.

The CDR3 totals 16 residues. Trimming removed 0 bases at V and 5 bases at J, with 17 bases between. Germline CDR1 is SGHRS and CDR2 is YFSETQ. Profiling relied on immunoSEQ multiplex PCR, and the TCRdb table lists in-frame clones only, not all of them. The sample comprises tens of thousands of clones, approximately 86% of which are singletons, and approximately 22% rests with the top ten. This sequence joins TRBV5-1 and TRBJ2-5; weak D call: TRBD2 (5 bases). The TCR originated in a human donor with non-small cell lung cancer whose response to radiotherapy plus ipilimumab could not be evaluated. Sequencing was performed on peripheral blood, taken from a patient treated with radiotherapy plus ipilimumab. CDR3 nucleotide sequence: TGCGCCAGCAGCTTGGCCTACGTCGAGGGTGGGGAGACCCAGTACTTC. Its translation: CASSLAYVEGGETQYF.